Listed here are 16 T cell receptor beta chains from one sample, sequenced in a study of regulatory T cells in long-lasting Graves disease. The TCR beta library used iRepertoire HTBI primers with Arm-PCR amplification of CDR3. TCRdb recomputed calls from the multiplex PCR reads with MiXCR, one row per CDR3 protein. This sample has 300,000 to 500,000 distinct CDR3 sequences; about 20% occur once, and the top ten carry under 25%. Time point reported: persistent/refractory GD, antithyroid drugs over 5 years with positive TRAb. The TCR library was made from RNA extracted from PBMCs. The sample consisted of peripheral blood mononuclear cells (PBMCs), taken when the disease was refractory, from a patient treated with antithyroid drugs. The source is a female donor with Graves disease.

Many counts were recorded for this clonotype. The CDR3 loop is CAITAPPGTGEETQYF. The CDR3 DNA sequence: TGTGCCATCACTGCACCCCCCGGGACAGGAGAAGAGACCCAGTACTTC. This chain uses TRBV28 with TRBJ2-5, with 8 bases that match TRBD1. Trimming cost V 10 bases and J 3 bases; bases outside gene matches: 16. The length of the CDR3 is 16 residues. Germline V gene sequence: CDR1 MDHEN, CDR2 SYDVKM.

In this sample, this clonotype turned up many times. The chain has TRBV3-1 and TRBJ2-7; no clear D. V shed 4 bases and J shed 3 bases, with 19 bases lying between them. Germline loops: CDR1 LGHDT, CDR2 YNNKEL (reference sequence). There are 16 residues in the CDR3. The DNA for the CDR3 is TGTGCCAGCAGCCCAAGCAGTCCGTTGGCGGTCTACGAGCAGTACTTC. Encoded protein: CASSPSSPLAVYEQYF.

This clonotype was found many times. This sequence joins TRBV20-1 and TRBJ2-5; 9 nucleotides agree with TRBD2. The V and J ends lost 3 bases and 0 bases, in that order; junction bases with no gene match: 8. Germline CDR1 is DFQATT and CDR2 is SNEGSKA (reference sequence). CDR3 length: 16 amino acids. DNA of the CDR3: TGCAGTGCTAGTCGGCTAGCGGGACGAAACCAAGAGACCCAGTACTTC. Translation: CSASRLAGRNQETQYF.

This clonotype has a handful of counts. This chain joins TRBV7-9 and TRBJ2-5; no reliable D call. Germline loops: CDR1 SEHNR, CDR2 FQNEAQ (reference sequence). V lost 8 bases, J lost 4 bases, and 17 bases lay in between. This CDR3 spans 14 amino acids. DNA of the CDR3: TGTGCCAGCGACCTAGGGCTAGTCGGAGAGACCCAGTACTTC. Protein sequence: CASDLGLVGETQYF.

This clonotype showed up many times. The V call is TRBV2, the J call TRBJ1-1; D unresolved. This CDR3 is built from 14 residues. CDR1 is SNHLY, CDR2 FYNNEI, per germline. V lost 0 bases and J 1 base, leaving 6 bases between the germline ends. The CDR3 region is CASSEARRNTEAFF. CDR3 in DNA: TGTGCCAGCAGTGAAGCGCGAAGGAACACTGAAGCTTTCTTT.

This clonotype appeared many times. The chain combines TRBV2 with TRBJ2-5; perhaps TRBD2 as D (5 bases). Germline CDR1 reads SNHLY; CDR2 reads FYNNEI. The CDR3 consists of 13 residues. Deletions cut 5 bases from V and 3 bases from J, with 10 bases between. CDR3 nucleotides: TGTGCCAGCAGTCCCGGGGAAAAAGAGACCCAGTACTTC. Translated, it gives CASSPGEKETQYF.

This clonotype was detected many times. The DNA for the CDR3 is TGTGCCAGCAGTGTCGGGACAGGGTTGGGGGAGACCCAGTACTTC. As protein: CASSVGTGLGETQYF. The chain links TRBV6-1 to TRBJ2-5, with 9 bases fitting TRBD1. Trimming took 4 bases from V and 5 from J; bases not matched to a gene: 8. This CDR3 has 15 residues. From germline, CDR1 is MNHNS and CDR2 SASEGT.

There are many counts of this clonotype. This sequence joins TRBV30 and TRBJ1-4; D is ambiguous. Germline loops: CDR1 GTSNPN, CDR2 SVGIG (reference sequence). V lost 3 bases to trimming and J lost 1 base, with 6 bases between them. The CDR3 is 13 amino acids. This CDR3 is CAWSRRTNEKLFF. The CDR3 region has the DNA TGTGCCTGGAGCAGGAGAACTAATGAAAAACTGTTTTTT.

V is TRBV24-1 and J is TRBJ2-5; 14 bases are shared with TRBD2. V was clipped by 9 bases and J by 5 bases; unmatched bases: 13. The CDR3 is 17 amino acids. Per germline, CDR1 KGHDR and CDR2 SFDVKD. CDR3 residues: CATSQGLAGEEVETQYF. DNA of the CDR3: TGTGCCACCTCTCAGGGACTAGCGGGAGAGGAAGTCGAGACCCAGTACTTC.

This clonotype was detected ten times or more. This chain uses TRBV6-1 with TRBJ2-7, with 11 bases that match TRBD2. The CDR3 is 14 residues long. Germline V gene sequence: CDR1 MNHNS, CDR2 SASEGT. The V and J ends lost 6 bases and 6 bases, in that order; junction bases with no gene match: 7. The CDR3 here is CASRAGTSGSEQYF. CDR3 in DNA: TGTGCCAGCAGAGCCGGGACTAGCGGAAGCGAGCAGTACTTC.

This rearrangement joins TRBV29-1 to TRBJ2-3, with D possibly matching TRBD2 (5 bases). Trimming cost V 4 bases and J 6 bases, with 11 bases left between them. CDR3 length: 12 residues. Germline-derived CDR1 and CDR2 are SQVTM and ANQGSEA. CDR3 amino acids: CSVVPSLDTQYF. The CDR3 DNA reads TGCAGCGTTGTGCCTAGCTTGGATACGCAGTATTTT.

This clonotype was seen repeatedly, ten times or more. The J gene is TRBJ2-2, the V gene TRBV6-2 or TRBV6-3, with 7 bases identical to TRBD2. Germline trimming cut 6 bases from V and 7 bases from J; bases unmatched to any gene: 5. CDR1 and CDR2 from the germline V gene are MNHEY and SVGEGT. The CDR3 runs 13 residues. This CDR3 reads CASRVGGNGELFF. As DNA, the CDR3 is TGTGCCAGCAGGGTGGGGGGGAACGGGGAGCTGTTTTTT.

In this sample, this clonotype turned up a few times. The rearrangement uses TRBV3-2 and TRBJ1-2; the table's D gene call, TRBD1, was not cross checked with the DNA. TRBV3-2 counts as a pseudogene. The CDR3 contains 14 residues. The chain's CDR3 is CASRPGTSTYGYTF. The CDR3 nucleotides are TGTGCCAGCAGACCCGGGACCTCGACGTATGGCTACACCTTC.

The chain recombines TRBV20-1 with TRBJ1-1; 7 bases are a match to TRBD1. This CDR3 region has 16 residues. CDR1 and CDR2 from the germline V gene are DFQATT and SNEGSKA (reference sequence). The V segment lost 3 bases and the J segment 2 bases; nucleotides outside the gene matches: 12. CDR3 sequence reads: CSARNPGTEFNTEAFF. In DNA, the CDR3 is TGCAGTGCTAGGAACCCCGGGACAGAGTTTAACACTGAAGCTTTCTTT.

The table lists this clonotype with many counts. The chain employs TRBV6-1 and TRBJ1-2, with 9 bases matching TRBD1. J lost 8 bases, V lost 5 bases, and 12 bases had no gene match. CDR3 length: 15 amino acids. Germline loops: CDR1 MNHNS, CDR2 SASEGT. CDR3 sequence: CASSPIYRGPDGYTF. The CDR3 coding sequence is TGTGCCAGCAGTCCCATCTACAGGGGGCCAGACGGCTACACCTTC.

The chain combines TRBV2 with TRBJ2-4, with D unresolved. The CDR3 runs to 13 residues. Germline V lookup: CDR1 SNHLY, CDR2 FYNNEI. V shed 6 bases and J shed 3 bases, with 9 bases lying between them. This chain's CDR3 is CASSKNNKNIQYF. For the CDR3, the DNA is TGTGCCAGCAGCAAAAATAACAAAAACATTCAGTACTTC.